A single sample gave rise to the 28 T cell receptor beta chains below, sequenced in a study of cytomegalovirus exposure and HLA in healthy donors. Libraries were prepared by immunoSEQ multiplex PCR; TCRdb keeps only in-frame clonotypes and omits some of them. The table shows 140,000 or so clones, with roughly 87% occurring only once. Source material: PBMCs. The receptor set was obtained from a man younger than 30 in good health and CMV-seropositive.

The chain links TRBV6-6 to TRBJ1-1; 7 positions agree with TRBD1. This CDR3 has 15 amino acids. Germline-derived CDR1 and CDR2 are MNHNY and SVGAGI (reference sequence). V was pared by 4 bases and J by 1 base, with 6 bases of the junction left unmatched. The CDR3 coding sequence is TGTGCCAGCAGTTCGCTCGCAGGGGGGAACACTGAAGCTTTCTTT. It translates to CASSSLAGGNTEAFF.

The DNA for the CDR3 is TGCGCCAGCAGGTACAGGGGGCAGGACACTGAAGCTTTCTTT. Amino acids: CASRYRGQDTEAFF. The J gene is TRBJ1-1, the V gene TRBV5-1; TRBD1 matches 9 bases. Germline CDR1 reads SGHRS; CDR2 reads YFSETQ. The junction had 5 bases not matched to a gene; V was cut back by 5 bases and J by 3 bases. The CDR3 loop spans 14 amino acids.

J is TRBJ1-5 and V is TRBV19, with 8 bases identical to TRBD1. The CDR3 loop spans 15 amino acids. Germline CDR1 and CDR2: LNHDA and SQIVND (reference sequence). V dropped 5 bases and J dropped 3; count of bases not matched to a gene: 6. For the CDR3, the DNA is TGTGCCAGTAGTTCACCGGGACAGGTCAATCAGCCCCAGCATTTT. Its translation: CASSSPGQVNQPQHF.

The chain recombines TRBV28 with TRBJ2-7; D is perhaps TRBD2 (6 bases). Germline V gene lookup returns CDR1 MDHEN and CDR2 SYDVKM. The germline V and J ends were trimmed by 2 bases and 2 bases, with 7 bases remaining between them. The CDR3 is 13 residues long. This CDR3 reads CASSLGGTYEQYF. In DNA form, the CDR3 reads TGTGCCAGCAGTTTAGGAGGGACCTACGAGCAGTACTTC.

The chain employs TRBV21-1 and TRBJ2-5; the table calls TRBD2, which could not be checked here. TRBV21-1 is listed as a pseudogene. The CDR3 totals 15 residues. CDR3 in amino acids: CASSQSGHPRETQYF. As DNA, the CDR3 is TGTGCCAGCAGCCAAAGCGGGCACCCCCGGGAGACCCAGTACTTC.

This rearrangement joins TRBV5-8 to TRBJ2-1, with 9 bases fitting TRBD2. The CDR3 length is 15 residues. CDR1 SGHTS and CDR2 YDEGEE come from the germline V gene. Losses at the gene ends were 2 bases for V and 6 bases for J; bases not matched to a gene: 6. Here the CDR3 DNA reads TGTGCCAGCAGCTTATTAGCGGGAGTTACCAATGAGCAGTTCTTC. It yields the protein CASSLLAGVTNEQFF.

The genes are TRBV6-6 and TRBJ1-5; D is undetermined. Looked up from germline, CDR1 is MNHNY and CDR2 is SVGAGI (reference sequence). This CDR3 has 13 amino acids. Trimming removed 8 bases at V and 6 bases at J, with 14 bases between. DNA of the CDR3: TGTGCCAGCCGCCTCGATGAGGGTCAGCCCCAGCATTTT. It translates to CASRLDEGQPQHF.

The J gene is TRBJ1-1, the V gene TRBV19; D is possibly TRBD1 (6 bases). V was cut by 4 bases and J by 0 bases, with 15 bases left in between. Germline V gene lookup returns CDR1 LNHDA and CDR2 SQIVND (reference sequence). The CDR3 has 16 residues. The CDR3 loop is CASSTTHRVVNTEAFF. In DNA form, the CDR3 reads TGTGCCAGTAGTACGACCCACAGGGTGGTGAACACTGAAGCTTTCTTT.

The chain combines TRBV6-1 with TRBJ2-7; 8 bases map to TRBD1. Germline assignment: CDR1 MNHNS and CDR2 SASEGT. This CDR3 has 14 amino acids. The trim removed 0 bases at V and 8 bases at J, leaving 6 bases unmatched. The CDR3 sequence is CASSEAAGGWQQYF. CDR3 bases: TGTGCCAGCAGTGAAGCTGCAGGGGGCTGGCAGCAGTACTTC.

The CDR3 is CASSSGGDTDTQYF. For the CDR3, the DNA is TGTGCCAGCAGCAGCGGGGGTGACACAGATACGCAGTATTTT. This chain joins TRBV6-4 and TRBJ2-3; 8 bases are shared with TRBD2. This CDR3 contains 14 residues. The germline gives CDR1 MRHNA, CDR2 SNTAGT. Losses at the gene ends were 6 bases for V and 2 bases for J; bases not matched to a gene: 4.

The J gene is TRBJ1-4, the V gene TRBV28; D remains ambiguous. The CDR3 is 15 amino acids. CDR1 and CDR2 (germline): MDHEN, SYDVKM. V gave up 2 bases and J gave up 0 bases, with 7 bases separating them. The CDR3 region is CASSLERATNEKLFF. The CDR3, as DNA: TGTGCCAGCAGTTTAGAGAGGGCAACTAATGAAAAACTGTTTTTT.

This rearrangement joins TRBV27 to TRBJ2-7; D gene uncertain. Per the germline V gene, CDR1 is MNHEY and CDR2 is SMNVEV (reference sequence). The CDR3 contains 14 residues. Trimming stripped 5 bases from V and 7 bases from J, with 18 bases between. The chain's CDR3 is CASSPYHPTEEQYF. The CDR3 coding sequence is TGTGCCAGCAGTCCCTACCACCCCACAGAAGAGCAGTACTTC.

The chain is built from TRBV18 and TRBJ2-7; D unresolved. The CDR3 covers 16 residues. The germline CDR1 and CDR2 sequences are KGHSH and LQKENI. V lost 2 bases, J lost 0 bases, and 14 bases lay in between. CDR3 DNA: TGTGCCAGCTCACCAACCCCTTCCCTCAGCTCCTACGAGCAGTACTTC. It is translated as CASSPTPSLSSYEQYF.

This chain links TRBV5-1 with TRBJ1-3, with D uncertain. The V end lost 3 bases, the J end lost 7 bases, and 14 bases lay between the germline ends. In germline, CDR1 is SGHRS, CDR2 YFSETQ. The CDR3 extends over 14 amino acids. CDR3 loop: CASSSEGTGNTIYF. The CDR3 coding sequence is TGCGCCAGCAGCTCAGAGGGAACGGGCAACACCATATATTTT. Full variable domain (rest looked up from reference TRBV5-1 and TRBJ1-3): KAGVTQTPRYLIKTRGQQVTLSCSPISGHRSVSWYQQTPGQGLQFLFEYFSETQRNKGNFPGRFSGRQFSNSRSEMNVSTLELGDSALYLCASSSEGTGNTIYFGEGSWLTVV.

The chain recombines TRBV28 with TRBJ2-1; 9 nucleotides align to TRBD1. The length of the CDR3 is 15 residues. Germline V gene lookup returns CDR1 MDHEN and CDR2 SYDVKM. V trimming: 4 bases; J trimming: 6 bases; junction bases outside the gene matches: 7. The CDR3 bases are TGTGCCAGCAGTTCCCCGGGACAGGGCTCCAATGAGCAGTTCTTC. This sequence encodes CASSSPGQGSNEQFF.

V usage is TRBV6-5 and J usage is TRBJ1-4; D call uncertain. The CDR3 loop spans 14 amino acids. V was shortened by 5 bases and J by 1 base, with 8 bases between the two germline ends. Germline V gene lookup returns CDR1 MNHEY and CDR2 SVGAGI. Written as DNA, the CDR3 is TGTGCCAGCAGTGAAGTAGTAACTAATGAAAAACTGTTTTTT. Translating gives CASSEVVTNEKLFF.

The J gene is TRBJ1-2, the V gene TRBV29-1; D call uncertain. Germline V CDR1 and CDR2: SQVTM, ANQGSEA. CDR3 size: 13 residues. Trimming took 6 bases from V and 2 from J, leaving 13 bases between them. This CDR3 is CSVYDGGNYGYTF. CDR3 bases: TGCAGCGTGTATGACGGCGGAAACTATGGCTACACCTTC.

The rearrangement links TRBV5-1 to TRBJ2-7; D possibly corresponds to TRBD2 (6 bases). CDR3 length: 16 residues. V gave up 4 bases and J gave up 0 bases, with 17 bases separating them. The germline gives CDR1 SGHRS, CDR2 YFSETQ. CDR3 amino acids: CASSRAGTQSSYEQYF. In DNA form, the CDR3 reads TGCGCCAGCAGCCGAGCCGGGACTCAGAGCTCCTACGAGCAGTACTTC.

This sequence joins TRBV9 and TRBJ2-5; 9 bases match TRBD1. V shed 0 bases, J shed 4 bases, and the junction held 10 bases outside the gene matches. The CDR3 loop spans 17 amino acids. Per germline, CDR1 SGDLS and CDR2 YYNGEE. The CDR3 nucleotides are TGTGCCAGCAGCGTAGGTACAGGGGGCCTCAGTACAGAGACCCAGTACTTC. Translation gives CASSVGTGGLSTETQYF. The full variable domain, rest sourced from reference TRBV9 and TRBJ2-5, is DSGVTQTPKHLITATGQRVTLRCSPRSGDLSVYWYQQSLDQGLQFLIQYYNGEERAKGNILERFSAQQFPDLHSELNLSSLELGDSALYFCASSVGTGGLSTETQYFGPGTRLLVL.

The V gene is TRBV27, the J gene TRBJ1-5; the D is unclear. Germline CDR1 MNHEY, CDR2 SMNVEV (reference sequence). The CDR3 is 15 amino acids. Trimming took off 3 bases at V and 0 bases at J, with 9 bases between the two ends. CDR3 region: CASSFGVYSNQPQHF. DNA of the CDR3: TGTGCCAGCAGTTTCGGGGTATATAGCAATCAGCCCCAGCATTTT.

To note about this clone: A read error may be the cause here, since a much bigger clone is one base away. V gene TRBV6-1 combines with J gene TRBJ1-4; tentative D call: TRBD1 (6 bases). Trimming stripped 6 bases from V and 2 bases from J, with 10 bases between. Per the germline V gene, CDR1 is MNHNS and CDR2 is SASEGT. CDR3 length: 14 amino acids. The CDR3 reads CASSPTGTNEKLFF. As DNA, the CDR3 is TGTGCCAGCAGCCCAACAGGGACTAATGAAAAACTGTTTTTT.

The CDR3 loop reads CASSYGGGDGYTF. The CDR3 coding sequence is TGTGCCAGCAGTTACGGAGGAGGGGATGGCTACACCTTC. The chain couples TRBV6-5 to TRBJ1-2, with D perhaps matching TRBD1 (5 bases). The CDR3 is made up of 13 amino acids. V was pared by 2 bases and J by 6 bases, with 10 bases between. The germline V gene has CDR1 MNHEY and CDR2 SVGAGI.

This clone was counted a single time. V gene TRBV4-1 combines with J gene TRBJ1-2, with D possibly TRBD1 on 6 matching bases. V lost 0 bases, J lost 4 bases, and 15 bases lay in between. Germline V gene sequence: CDR1 MGHRA, CDR2 YSYEKL. This CDR3 comprises 16 residues. As DNA, the CDR3 is TGCGCCAGCAGCCAAGATCTTCAGGGGAAAATCTATGGCTACACCTTC. Protein product: CASSQDLQGKIYGYTF.

The gene calls are TRBV19 and TRBJ1-3; TRBD1 matches at 7 bases. Germline CDR1 LNHDA, CDR2 SQIVND (reference sequence). This CDR3 has 16 residues. V lost 6 bases and J lost 0; bases outside the gene matches: 8. The CDR3 protein is CASRSNRGASGNTIYF. Here the CDR3 DNA reads TGTGCCAGTAGATCTAACAGGGGCGCCTCTGGAAACACCATATATTTT.

This clone has only one observation. V is TRBV10-1 and J is TRBJ2-1; D remains unclear. Trimming removed 5 bases from V and 0 bases from J, with 14 bases in between. The CDR3 spans 16 residues. Germline assignment: CDR1 WNHNN and CDR2 SYGVQD (reference sequence). CDR3 in DNA: TGCGCCAGCAGTAAAGACCCGAGGTCCTCCTACAATGAGCAGTTCTTC. Translated, it gives CASSKDPRSSYNEQFF.

The CDR3 sequence is CASGPPRGANQPQHF. The DNA for the CDR3 is TGTGCCAGCGGACCCCCCCGGGGAGCAAATCAGCCCCAGCATTTT. The chain couples TRBV27 to TRBJ1-5, with D hard to call. CDR1 is MNHEY, CDR2 SMNVEV, per germline (reference sequence). The CDR3 consists of 15 residues. The V gene lost 8 bases and the J gene lost 4 bases, with 18 bases spanning the gap.

The chain couples TRBV30 to TRBJ1-1; D gene uncertain. V lost 4 bases and J 1 base, leaving 7 bases between the germline ends. The CDR3 has 12 residues. CDR1 GTSNPN and CDR2 SVGIG come from the germline V gene (reference sequence). CDR3 in DNA: TGTGCCTGGAATCACAGGAACACTGAAGCTTTCTTT. This translates into CAWNHRNTEAFF. Looking up the rest from reference TRBV30 and TRBJ1-1 gives the full variable domain: SQTIHQWPATLVQPVGSPLSLECTVEGTSNPNLYWYRQAAGRGLQLLFYSVGIGQISSEVPQNLSASRPQDRQFILSSKKLLLSDSGFYLCAWNHRNTEAFFGQGTRLTVV.

This clone has only one observation. The chain employs TRBV5-1 and TRBJ2-1, with 9 bases lining up with TRBD2. Trimming cost V 3 bases and J 6 bases; bases outside gene matches: 10. CDR3 length: 16 amino acids. The germline V gene has CDR1 SGHRS and CDR2 YFSETQ. Here the CDR3 DNA reads TGCGCCAGCAGCTCCATTAGCGGGAGATTAAGCAATGAGCAGTTCTTC. Protein product: CASSSISGRLSNEQFF.